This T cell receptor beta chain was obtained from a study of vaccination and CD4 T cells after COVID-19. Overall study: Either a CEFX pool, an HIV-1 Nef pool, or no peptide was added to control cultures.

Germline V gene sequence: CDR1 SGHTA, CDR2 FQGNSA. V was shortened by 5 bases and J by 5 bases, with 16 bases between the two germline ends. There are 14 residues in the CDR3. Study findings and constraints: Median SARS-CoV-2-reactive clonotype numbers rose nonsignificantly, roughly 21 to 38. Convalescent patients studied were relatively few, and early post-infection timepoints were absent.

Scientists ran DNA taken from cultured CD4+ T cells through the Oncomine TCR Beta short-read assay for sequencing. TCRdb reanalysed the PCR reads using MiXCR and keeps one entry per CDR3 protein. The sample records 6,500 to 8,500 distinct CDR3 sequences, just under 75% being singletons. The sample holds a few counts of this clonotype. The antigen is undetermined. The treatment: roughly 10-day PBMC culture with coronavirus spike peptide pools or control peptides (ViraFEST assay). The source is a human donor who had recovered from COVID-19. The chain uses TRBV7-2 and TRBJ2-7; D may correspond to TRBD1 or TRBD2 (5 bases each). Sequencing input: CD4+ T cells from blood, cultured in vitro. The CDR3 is CASSPTRDVHEQYF. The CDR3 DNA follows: TGTGCCAGCAGCCCAACCCGGGACGTCCACGAGCAGTACTTC. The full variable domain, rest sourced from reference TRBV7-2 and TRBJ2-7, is GAGVSQSPSNKVTEKGKDVELRCDPISGHTALYWYRQSLGQGLEFLIYFQGNSAPDKSGLPSDRFSAERTGGSVSTLTIQRTQQEDSAVYLCASSPTRDVHEQYFGPGTRLTVT.